This passage covers 12 T cell receptor beta chains from one sample sequenced in a study of T cells after posttransplantation cyclophosphamide. This table comes from immunoSEQ multiplex PCR, and its TCRdb copy is limited to in-frame clones, with some not included. This sample has 45,000 to 65,000 clones, with more than 70% found just once. The material sequenced was PBMCs. All receptors come from a man aged 25-40 years with a blood cancer, CMV-positive, and with a related stem cell donor.

This clone was seen once. This chain connects TRBV29-1 to TRBJ2-7; possibly TRBD2 for D (6 bases). The V and J ends lost 5 bases and 10 bases respectively, with 30 bases between them. Germline V gives CDR1 SQVTM, CDR2 ANQGSEA. The CDR3 has 16 amino acids. For the CDR3, the DNA is TGCAGCGTTTCAACCGGCTCCCCGGGAGAGCCCGTCGAACAGTACTTC. This gives the protein CSVSTGSPGEPVEQYF.

The rearrangement uses TRBV6-5 and TRBJ2-1; 7 bases are shared with TRBD2. The germline gives CDR1 MNHEY, CDR2 SVGAGI. Unmatched junction bases numbered 12, after V lost 2 bases and J lost 8 bases. The CDR3 is 16 amino acids. In DNA, the CDR3 is TGTGCCAGCAGTTACCGGGACTACAGTCTACGGGATGAGCAGTTCTTC. Translating it yields CASSYRDYSLRDEQFF.

The gene calls are TRBV9 and TRBJ1-1, with TRBD1 identical over 7 bases. Germline V gives CDR1 SGDLS, CDR2 YYNGEE. J gave up 4 bases and V 3 bases, and 9 bases lay outside the gene matches. The CDR3 spans 15 residues. The CDR3 loop is CASSGLTGSITEAFF. CDR3 sequence (DNA): TGTGCCAGCAGCGGCCTGACAGGGAGTATCACTGAAGCTTTCTTT.

The chain combines TRBV7-8 with TRBJ2-1, with 12 bases that match TRBD2. Unmatched junction bases numbered 2, after V lost 5 bases and J lost 3 bases. CDR1 and CDR2 from the germline V gene are SGHVS and FQNEAQ. The CDR3 length is 15 residues. Here the CDR3 reads CASSILAGGYNEQFF. The DNA for the CDR3 is TGTGCCAGCAGCATACTAGCGGGAGGCTACAATGAGCAGTTCTTC.

This clone was seen once. The CDR3 nucleotides read TGCGCCAGCAGCTCCAGGGGAGGGGGCACTGAAGCTTTCTTT. It translates to CASSSRGGGTEAFF. The genes are TRBV5-1 and TRBJ1-1; tentatively, D is TRBD1 (6 bases). Germline V gene data show CDR1 as SGHRS and CDR2 as YFSETQ. This CDR3 spans 14 amino acids. Between the trimmed V and J ends, which lost 3 bases and 4 bases, there was a span of 13 bases.

This clone was counted a few times. The V gene is TRBV15, the J gene TRBJ1-1, with D perhaps TRBD1 (6 bases). There are 15 residues in the CDR3. V lost 0 bases to trimming and J lost 1 base, with 9 bases between them. Germline V CDR1 and CDR2: LNHNV, YYDKDF (reference sequence). In DNA, the CDR3 is TGTGCCACCAGCAGAGACCCCAGGGGGAACACTGAAGCTTTCTTT. This sequence encodes CATSRDPRGNTEAFF. The variable domain in full, completed from reference TRBV15 and TRBJ1-1, reads DAMVIQNPRYQVTQFGKPVTLSCSQTLNHNVMYWYQQKSSQAPKLLFHYYDKDFNNEADTPDNFQSRRPNTSFCFLDIRSPGLGDTAMYLCATSRDPRGNTEAFFGQGTRLTVV.

V is TRBV4-1 and J is TRBJ2-1, with 10 bases matching TRBD2. CDR3 length: 16 residues. Trimming cost V 4 bases and J 2 bases; bases outside gene matches: 5. CDR1 and CDR2 from the germline V gene are MGHRA and YSYEKL. CDR3 sequence reads: CASSPTAGGPYNEQFF. The CDR3, as DNA: TGCGCCAGCAGCCCGACAGCGGGAGGGCCCTACAATGAGCAGTTCTTC.

The CDR3 nucleotides read TGTGCCAGTACCGACAGGGCGTCCTACACCTTC. Translating it yields CASTDRASYTF. The chain uses TRBV28 and TRBJ1-2, with 7 bases aligning to TRBD1. This CDR3 region has 11 residues. V was clipped by 9 bases and J by 10 bases; unmatched bases: 8. Germline V gives CDR1 MDHEN, CDR2 SYDVKM.

The chain joins TRBV14 to TRBJ2-5; perhaps TRBD1 as D (6 bases). Trimming removed 2 bases at V and 5 bases at J, with 12 bases between. The germline gives CDR1 SGHDN, CDR2 FVKESK. The CDR3 contains 14 residues. CDR3 residues: CASSQRQDRETQYF. DNA of the CDR3: TGTGCCAGCAGCCAAAGACAGGATCGCGAGACCCAGTACTTC.

The chain employs TRBV7-9 and TRBJ2-7; 10 bases line up with TRBD2. This CDR3 contains 16 residues. Trimming cost V 5 bases and J 5 bases; bases outside gene matches: 12. From germline, CDR1 is SEHNR and CDR2 FQNEAQ (reference sequence). CDR3 in DNA: TGTGCCAGCAGCGTACGGACTAGCGGCCCGGCGGACGAGCAGTACTTC. Translated, it gives CASSVRTSGPADEQYF.

The V and J genes are TRBV5-6 and TRBJ2-7, with TRBD2 matching 12 bases. The CDR3 has 17 residues. Looked up from germline, CDR1 is SGHDT and CDR2 is YYEEEE. The trim removed 1 base at V and 0 bases at J, leaving 5 bases unmatched. The CDR3 nucleotides read TGTGCCAGCAGCTTGAAGCTAGCGGGGGGGAGCTCCTACGAGCAGTACTTC. Protein product: CASSLKLAGGSSYEQYF. Together with reference TRBV5-6 and TRBJ2-7, the CDR3 gives the full variable domain: DAGVTQSPTHLIKTRGQQVTLRCSPKSGHDTVSWYQQALGQGPQFIFQYYEEEERQRGNFPDRFSGHQFPNYSSELNVNALLLGDSALYLCASSLKLAGGSSYEQYFGPGTRLTVT.

V is TRBV19 and J is TRBJ1-4, with D perhaps TRBD1 (5 bases). Germline CDR1 and CDR2: LNHDA and SQIVND (reference sequence). V was cut by 1 base and J by 0 bases, with 12 bases left in between. The CDR3 extends over 17 amino acids. CDR3 sequence: CASSIVGGSATNEKLFF. The CDR3 bases are TGTGCCAGTAGTATAGTTGGGGGGAGTGCAACTAATGAAAAACTGTTTTTT.